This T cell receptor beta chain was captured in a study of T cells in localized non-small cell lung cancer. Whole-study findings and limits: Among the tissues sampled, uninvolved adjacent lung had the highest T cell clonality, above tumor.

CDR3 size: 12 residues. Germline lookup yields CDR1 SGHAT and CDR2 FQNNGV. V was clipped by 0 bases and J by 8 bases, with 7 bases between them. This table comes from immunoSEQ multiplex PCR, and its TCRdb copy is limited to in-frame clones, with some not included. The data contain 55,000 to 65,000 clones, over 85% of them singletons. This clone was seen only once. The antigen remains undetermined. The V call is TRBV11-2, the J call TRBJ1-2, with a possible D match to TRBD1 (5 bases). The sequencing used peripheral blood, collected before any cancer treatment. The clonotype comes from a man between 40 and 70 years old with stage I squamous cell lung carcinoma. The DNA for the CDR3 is TGTGCCAGCAGCTTAGAAGGGGAAGGCTACACCTTC. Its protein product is CASSLEGEGYTF.